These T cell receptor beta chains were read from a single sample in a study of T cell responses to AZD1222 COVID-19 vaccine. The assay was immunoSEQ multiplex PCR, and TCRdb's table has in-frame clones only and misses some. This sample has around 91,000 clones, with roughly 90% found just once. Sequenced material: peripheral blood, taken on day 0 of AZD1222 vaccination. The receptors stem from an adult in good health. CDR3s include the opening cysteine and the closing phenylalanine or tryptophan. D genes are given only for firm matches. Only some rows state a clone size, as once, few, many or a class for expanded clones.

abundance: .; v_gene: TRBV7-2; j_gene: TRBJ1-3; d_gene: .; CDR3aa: CASSGQSGNTIYF; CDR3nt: TGTGCCAGCAGCGGACAGTCTGGAAACACCATATATTTT
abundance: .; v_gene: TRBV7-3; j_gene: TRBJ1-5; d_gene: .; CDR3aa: CASSQDSNQPQHF; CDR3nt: TGTGCCAGCAGCCAAGATAGCAATCAGCCCCAGCATTTT
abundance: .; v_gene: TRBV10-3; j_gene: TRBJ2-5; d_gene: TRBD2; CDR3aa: CAISESGGQETQYF; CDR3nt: TGTGCCATCAGTGAGTCGGGGGGGCAAGAGACCCAGTACTTC
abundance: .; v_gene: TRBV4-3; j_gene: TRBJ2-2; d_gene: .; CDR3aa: CASSRQTGTGELFF; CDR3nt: TGCGCCAGCAGCCGCCAAACAGGGACCGGGGAGCTGTTTTTT
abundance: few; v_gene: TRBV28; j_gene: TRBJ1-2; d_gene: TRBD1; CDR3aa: CASDADRGAYGYTF; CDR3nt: TGTGCCAGCGATGCCGACAGGGGGGCCTATGGCTACACCTTC
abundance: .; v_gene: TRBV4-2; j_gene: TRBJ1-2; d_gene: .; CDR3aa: CASSQDPGGRRNYGYTF; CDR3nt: TGTGCCAGCAGCCAAGATCCCGGGGGCCGGAGAAACTATGGCTACACCTTC
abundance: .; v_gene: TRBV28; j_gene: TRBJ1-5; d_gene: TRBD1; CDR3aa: CASYRGHQPQHF; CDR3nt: TGTGCCAGTTACAGGGGGCATCAGCCCCAGCATTTT
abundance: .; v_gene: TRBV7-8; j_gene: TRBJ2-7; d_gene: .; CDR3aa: CASSFVSGSYEQYF; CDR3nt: TGTGCCAGCAGCTTTGTTAGCGGCTCCTACGAGCAGTACTTC
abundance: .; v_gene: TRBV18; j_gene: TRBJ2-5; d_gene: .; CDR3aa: CASSPPDHPETQYF; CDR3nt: TGTGCCAGCTCACCTCCGGATCACCCGGAGACCCAGTACTTC
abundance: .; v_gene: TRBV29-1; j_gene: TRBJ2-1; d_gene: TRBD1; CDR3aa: CSVGTGGYNEQFF; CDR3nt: TGCAGCGTCGGGACAGGGGGCTACAATGAGCAGTTCTTC